This T cell receptor beta chain was profiled in a study of T cell clones after liver transplantation (dated 2019 in TCRdb). Study-level background: The samples were obtained from ITN030ST, a randomized trial that attempted immunosuppression withdrawal within 2 years after liver transplantation. Donor-reactive T cell clones were identified by TCRbeta sequencing after a pre-transplant mixed lymphocyte reaction and then tracked in post-transplant blood. As an antigen-independent comparator for donor-reactive sequences, third party-reactive TCRbeta sequences were also identified from pre-transplant MLRs. Three of the eight recipients were HCV-positive; the others were transplanted for non-autoimmune, non-viral indications. Until randomization at 12-24 months post-transplant, subjects were given standard immunosuppression, with no induction therapy. Tolerance was defined as complete withdrawal of immunosuppression for at least one year without a rise in liver enzymes beyond twice the upper limit of normal. Blood samples were taken pre-transplant, pre-randomization before withdrawal, and post-randomization after full withdrawal or failed withdrawal. The studied cohort comprised 8 liver transplant recipients, 3 classified as tolerant and 5 as non-tolerant. Study-wide conclusions, independent of this receptor: Circulating donor-reactive CD4 TCRbeta sequences fell significantly post-transplant in 5 of 8 subjects, irrespective of tolerance or HCV status. The conclusions were preliminary, being limited by small, heterogeneous patient numbers and by non-standardized post-transplant time points. After accounting for repertoire turnover, donor-reactive detection was significantly reduced in 7 of 8 subjects for CD4 and 8 of 8 for CD8. A greater decline was seen for donor-reactive sequences than for third party-reactive sequences, suggesting partial antigen-specific deletion unrelated to withdrawal success. Because allograft tissue specimens were not available, migration of donor-reactive T cells into the graft, rather than deletion, may have occurred. Low numbers of available donor cells limited the measurable donor-reactive repertoire in a couple of subjects.

In light of the paper, this sample's time point label describes: pre-transplant. Unstimulated PBMCs, after thawing, were stained for CD3, CD4 and CD8 and then FACS-sorted into CD3+CD4+ and CD3+CD8+ populations. Each of the 8 studied subjects was randomized to immunosuppression withdrawal. Genomic DNA was isolated with the Qiagen DNeasy Blood and Tissue Kit. Including the terminal cysteine and phenylalanine, the CDR3 comprises 12 residues. The CDR3 DNA has 36 bases and is translated from base 1. From a lookup of the germline V gene, CDR1 and CDR2 are SQVTM and ANQGSEA. From V the trimming removes 6 bases and from J it removes 6 bases, while the gene matches leave 6 bases of the junction unaccounted for. High-throughput TCRbeta CDR3 sequencing of frozen genomic DNA was performed by immunoSEQ, with PCR amplification, mapping, bias correction and internal controls included. The paper's data handling went like this. Only productive rearrangements were retained, with each unique TCRbeta sequence defined by its CDR3 nucleotide sequence together with its V and J gene. Donor-reactive sequences required at least 5-fold expansion in CFSE-low cells versus unstimulated pre-transplant cells and at least 0.01% frequency. Minimum frequency thresholds were set for each subject based on the unstimulated sample with the lowest template count, ensuring at least 90% detection power. Jensen-Shannon divergence between the top 1000 TCRbeta sequences post- versus pre-transplant served as the measure of repertoire turnover. Two-sided Fisher's exact tests were used to test for changes in the detection of donor-reactive sequences. TCRdb re-hosts the immuneACCESS table, in-frame sequences only. Its copies lack some clones; in the studies checked, an unresolved V gene accounts for under half of them, and the cause for the rest is not known. That table supplies the V and J calls and clone size; D and trimming were determined from the DNA. The sample records tens of thousands of clones, about 92% of which are singletons. Together, the top ten hold about 2.5% of the sample.

Concerning this clone: The clone's antigen remains unknown. Per-base qualities were not stored, and no clone one base away is much larger.

The sequence came from a human donor who received a liver transplant. Sequenced here: CD4+ T cells from blood, sampled before liver transplant. Recombination connected TRBV29-1 to TRBJ1-1; TRBD1 aligns with 8 central bases. CDR3 reads: CSVGQGGSEAFF. The sequenced DNA: TGCAGCGTCGGACAGGGCGGTTCTGAAGCTTTCTTT.